The present T cell receptor (beta chain) was sequenced within a study of blood T cell repertoires in COVID-19. TCRdb keeps only in-frame clones here, not all; method: immunoSEQ multiplex PCR. In the table there are around 300,000 clones, 90% to 95% of which are singletons. Germline CDR1 reads SQVTM; CDR2 reads ANQGSEA. V gave up 7 bases and J gave up 2 bases, with 14 bases separating them. The CDR3 is made up of 13 amino acids. This clonotype was obtained from a young woman with COVID-19, enrolled during active disease. This chain connects TRBV29-1 to TRBJ1-1, with unresolved D. Material for sequencing was peripheral blood. The CDR3 sequence: CSASQQQNTEAFF. The CDR3 DNA reads TGCAGCGCATCCCAACAGCAAAACACTGAAGCTTTCTTT. The full variable domain, rest sourced from reference TRBV29-1 and TRBJ1-1, is SAVISQKPSRDICQRGTSLTIQCQVDSQVTMMFWYRQQPGQSLTLIATANQGSEATYESGFVIDKFPISRPNLTFSTLTVSNMSPEDSSIYLCSASQQQNTEAFFGQGTRLTVV.